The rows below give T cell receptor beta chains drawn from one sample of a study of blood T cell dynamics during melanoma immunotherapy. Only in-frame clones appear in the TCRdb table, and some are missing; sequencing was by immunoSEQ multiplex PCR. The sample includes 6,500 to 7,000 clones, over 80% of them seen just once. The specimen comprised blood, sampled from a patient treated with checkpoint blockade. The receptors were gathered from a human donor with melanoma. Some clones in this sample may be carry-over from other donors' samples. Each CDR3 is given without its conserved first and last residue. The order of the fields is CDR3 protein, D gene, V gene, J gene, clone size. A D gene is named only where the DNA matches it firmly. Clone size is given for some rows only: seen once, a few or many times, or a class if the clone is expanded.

CDR3 protein: ASSARTGEENYGYT
D gene: TRBD1
V gene: TRBV7-2
J gene: TRBJ1-2
clone size: .

CDR3 protein: ASSLERSSYNEQF
D gene: .
V gene: TRBV6-5
J gene: TRBJ2-1
clone size: .

CDR3 protein: ASSRATSGSGGEQF
D gene: TRBD2
V gene: TRBV18
J gene: TRBJ2-1
clone size: .

CDR3 protein: ASSWGPGDGTQY
D gene: .
V gene: TRBV28
J gene: TRBJ2-5
clone size: .

CDR3 protein: ASSLGSGVSEQY
D gene: .
V gene: TRBV27
J gene: TRBJ2-7
clone size: .

CDR3 protein: ASSLSLAGGETQY
D gene: TRBD2
V gene: TRBV4-1
J gene: TRBJ2-5
clone size: .

CDR3 protein: ASSPGTSQTQSGNTIY
D gene: .
V gene: TRBV5-1
J gene: TRBJ1-3
clone size: few

CDR3 protein: ASSQVLGPGRNQPQH
D gene: .
V gene: TRBV4-1
J gene: TRBJ1-5
clone size: few

CDR3 protein: ASSYKRGDPRF
D gene: TRBD2
V gene: TRBV10-1
J gene: TRBJ2-1
clone size: once

CDR3 protein: ASSAPSGRYEQY
D gene: TRBD2
V gene: TRBV28
J gene: TRBJ2-7
clone size: .

CDR3 protein: ASSLGTLRELF
D gene: .
V gene: TRBV7-9
J gene: TRBJ2-2
clone size: .

CDR3 protein: ASSPRTAGELF
D gene: .
V gene: TRBV5-1
J gene: TRBJ2-2
clone size: .

CDR3 protein: SVEEGGVTEAF
D gene: .
V gene: TRBV29-1
J gene: TRBJ1-1
clone size: .

CDR3 protein: ASSLRGNTIY
D gene: .
V gene: TRBV28
J gene: TRBJ1-3
clone size: few

CDR3 protein: ASSADRLGVETQY
D gene: .
V gene: TRBV28
J gene: TRBJ2-5
clone size: medium-sized

CDR3 protein: ASTSGQGARVNEQF
D gene: TRBD1
V gene: TRBV7-9
J gene: TRBJ2-1
clone size: few

CDR3 protein: AWRLAGGNQETQY
D gene: TRBD2
V gene: TRBV30
J gene: TRBJ2-5
clone size: .

CDR3 protein: ASSPRASGQETQY
D gene: TRBD2
V gene: TRBV18
J gene: TRBJ2-5
clone size: .

CDR3 protein: AWSVNRRGYT
D gene: .
V gene: TRBV30
J gene: TRBJ1-2
clone size: .

CDR3 protein: ASSRLTGTANSYEQY
D gene: TRBD1
V gene: TRBV4-1
J gene: TRBJ2-7
clone size: once

CDR3 protein: ASSLAGDQPQH
D gene: .
V gene: TRBV25-1
J gene: TRBJ1-5
clone size: few

CDR3 protein: SARGWDEKLF
D gene: .
V gene: TRBV29-1
J gene: TRBJ1-4
clone size: .

CDR3 protein: ASSWSGADGYT
D gene: .
V gene: TRBV28
J gene: TRBJ1-2
clone size: once